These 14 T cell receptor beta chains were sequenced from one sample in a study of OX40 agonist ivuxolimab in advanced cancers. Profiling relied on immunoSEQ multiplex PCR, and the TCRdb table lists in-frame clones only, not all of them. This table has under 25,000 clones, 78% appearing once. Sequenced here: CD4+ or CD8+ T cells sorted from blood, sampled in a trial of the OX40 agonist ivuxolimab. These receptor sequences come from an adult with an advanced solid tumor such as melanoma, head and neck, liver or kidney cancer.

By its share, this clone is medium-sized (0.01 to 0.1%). CDR3 loop: CASSLTGVGQLTGELFF. The CDR3 DNA sequence: TGTGCCAGCAGCTTAACGGGGGTTGGACAGTTGACCGGGGAGCTGTTTTTT. The V and J genes are TRBV11-3 and TRBJ2-2; D assignment may be TRBD1 or TRBD2 (6 bases each). Per germline, CDR1 SGHNT and CDR2 YENEEA. Trimming removed 2 bases from V and 5 bases from J, with 18 bases in between. The CDR3 runs to 17 residues.

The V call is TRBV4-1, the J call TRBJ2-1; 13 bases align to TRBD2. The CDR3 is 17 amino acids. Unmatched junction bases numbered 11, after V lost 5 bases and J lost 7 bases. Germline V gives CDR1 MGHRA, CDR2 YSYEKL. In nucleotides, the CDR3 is TGCGCCAGCAGCATCTCCCCAACTAGCGGGGGGGGAAATGAGCAGTTCTTC. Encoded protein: CASSISPTSGGGNEQFF.

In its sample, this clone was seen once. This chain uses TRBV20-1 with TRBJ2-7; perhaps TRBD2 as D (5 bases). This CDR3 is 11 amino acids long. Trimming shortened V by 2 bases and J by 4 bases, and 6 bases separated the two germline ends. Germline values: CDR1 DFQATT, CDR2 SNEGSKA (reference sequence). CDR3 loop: CSARSGYEQYF. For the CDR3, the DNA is TGCAGTGCTAGAAGCGGTTACGAGCAGTACTTC.

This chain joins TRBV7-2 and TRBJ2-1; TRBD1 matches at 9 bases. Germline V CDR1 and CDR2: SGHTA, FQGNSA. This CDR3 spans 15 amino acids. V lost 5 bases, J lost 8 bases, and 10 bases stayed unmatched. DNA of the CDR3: TGTGCCAGCAGCCCCCCCGGACAGGGGTGGGATGAGCAGTTCTTC. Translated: CASSPPGQGWDEQFF.

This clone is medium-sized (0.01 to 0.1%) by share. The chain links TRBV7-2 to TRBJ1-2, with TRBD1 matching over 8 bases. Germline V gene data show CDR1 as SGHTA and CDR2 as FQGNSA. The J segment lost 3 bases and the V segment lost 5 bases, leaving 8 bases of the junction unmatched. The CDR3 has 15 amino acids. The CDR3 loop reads CASSAYRGGYYGYTF. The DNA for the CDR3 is TGTGCCAGCAGCGCGTACAGGGGGGGTTACTATGGCTACACCTTC.

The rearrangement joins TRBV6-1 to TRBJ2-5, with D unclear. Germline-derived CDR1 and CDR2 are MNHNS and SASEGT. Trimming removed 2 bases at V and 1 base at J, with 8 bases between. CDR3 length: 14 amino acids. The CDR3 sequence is CASSESIPQETQYF. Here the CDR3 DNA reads TGTGCCAGCAGTGAATCGATTCCCCAAGAGACCCAGTACTTC.

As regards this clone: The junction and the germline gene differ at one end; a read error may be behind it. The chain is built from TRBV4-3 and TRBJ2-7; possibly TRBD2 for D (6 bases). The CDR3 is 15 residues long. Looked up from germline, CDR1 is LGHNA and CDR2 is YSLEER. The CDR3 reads CASSQDTGVGYEQCF. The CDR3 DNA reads TGCGCCAGCAGCCAAGATACGGGGGTCGGGTACGAGCAGTGCTTC.

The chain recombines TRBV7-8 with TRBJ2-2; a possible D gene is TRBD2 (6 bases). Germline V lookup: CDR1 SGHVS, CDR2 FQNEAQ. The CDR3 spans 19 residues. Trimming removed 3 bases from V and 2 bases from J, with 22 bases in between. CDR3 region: CASSFIIGGEGSNTGELFF. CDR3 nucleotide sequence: TGTGCCAGCAGCTTCATAATCGGAGGGGAAGGCTCAAACACCGGGGAGCTGTTTTTT.

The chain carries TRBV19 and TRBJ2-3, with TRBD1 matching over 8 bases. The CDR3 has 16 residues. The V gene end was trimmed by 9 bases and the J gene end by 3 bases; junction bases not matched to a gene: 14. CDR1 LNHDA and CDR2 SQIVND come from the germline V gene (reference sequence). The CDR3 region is CASNPGQDSLTDTQYF. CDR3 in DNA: TGTGCCAGCAACCCGGGACAGGATAGCCTAACAGATACGCAGTATTTT.

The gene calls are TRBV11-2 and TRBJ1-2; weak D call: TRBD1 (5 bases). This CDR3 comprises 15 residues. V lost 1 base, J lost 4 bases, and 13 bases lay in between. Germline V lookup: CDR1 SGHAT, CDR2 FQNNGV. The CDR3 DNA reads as TGTGCCAGCAGCTTAGCTTGGGGCGGGAGCTATGGCTACACCTTC. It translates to CASSLAWGGSYGYTF. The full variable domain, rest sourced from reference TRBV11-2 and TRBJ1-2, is EAGVAQSPRYKIIEKRQSVAFWCNPISGHATLYWYQQILGQGPKLLIQFQNNGVVDDSQLPKDRFSAERLKGVDSTLKIQPAKLEDSAVYLCASSLAWGGSYGYTFGSGTRLTVV.

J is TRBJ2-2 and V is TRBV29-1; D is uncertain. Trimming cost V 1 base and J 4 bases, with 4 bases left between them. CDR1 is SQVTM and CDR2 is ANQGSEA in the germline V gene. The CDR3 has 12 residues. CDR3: CSVEGVTGELFF. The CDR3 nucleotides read TGCAGCGTTGAAGGGGTCACCGGGGAGCTGTTTTTT.

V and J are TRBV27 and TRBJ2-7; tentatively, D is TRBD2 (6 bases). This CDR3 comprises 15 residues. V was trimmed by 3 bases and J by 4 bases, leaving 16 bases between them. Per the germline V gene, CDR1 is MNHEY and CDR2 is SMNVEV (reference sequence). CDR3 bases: TGTGCCAGCAGTTTCCCGCGGGGTTTAGAGTACGAGCAGTACTTC. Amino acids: CASSFPRGLEYEQYF.

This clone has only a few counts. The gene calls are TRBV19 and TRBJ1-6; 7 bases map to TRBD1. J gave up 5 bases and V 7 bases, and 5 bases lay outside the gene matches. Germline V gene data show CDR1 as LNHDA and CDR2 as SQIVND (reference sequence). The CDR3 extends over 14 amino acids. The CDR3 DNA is TGTGCCAGTACCAACGACAGGGATAATTCACCCCTCCACTTT. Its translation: CASTNDRDNSPLHF. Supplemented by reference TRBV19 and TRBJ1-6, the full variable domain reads DGGITQSPKYLFRKEGQNVTLSCEQNLNHDAMYWYRQDPGQGLRLIYYSQIVNDFQKGDIAEGYSVSREKKESFPLTVTSAQKNPTAFYLCASTNDRDNSPLHFGNGTRLTVT.

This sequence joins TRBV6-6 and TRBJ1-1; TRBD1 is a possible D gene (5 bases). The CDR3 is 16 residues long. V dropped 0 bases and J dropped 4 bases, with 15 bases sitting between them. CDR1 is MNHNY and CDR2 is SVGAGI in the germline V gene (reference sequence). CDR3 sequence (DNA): TGTGCCAGCAGTTACTCGGTATTGGCGGGGGGCACTGAAGCTTTCTTT. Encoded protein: CASSYSVLAGGTEAFF.